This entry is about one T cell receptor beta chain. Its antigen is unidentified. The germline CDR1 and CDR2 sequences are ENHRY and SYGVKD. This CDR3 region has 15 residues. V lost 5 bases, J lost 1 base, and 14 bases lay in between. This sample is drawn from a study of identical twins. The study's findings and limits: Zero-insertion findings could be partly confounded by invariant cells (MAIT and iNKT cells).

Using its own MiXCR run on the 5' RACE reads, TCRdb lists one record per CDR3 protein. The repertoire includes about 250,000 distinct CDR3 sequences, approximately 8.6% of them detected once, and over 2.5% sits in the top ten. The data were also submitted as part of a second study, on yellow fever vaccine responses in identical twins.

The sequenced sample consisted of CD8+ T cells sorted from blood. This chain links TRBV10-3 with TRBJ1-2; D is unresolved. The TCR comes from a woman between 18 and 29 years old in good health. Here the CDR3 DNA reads TGTGCCATCAGTCCCGACCGAGGATATAACTATGGCTACACCTTC. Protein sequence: CAISPDRGYNYGYTF.